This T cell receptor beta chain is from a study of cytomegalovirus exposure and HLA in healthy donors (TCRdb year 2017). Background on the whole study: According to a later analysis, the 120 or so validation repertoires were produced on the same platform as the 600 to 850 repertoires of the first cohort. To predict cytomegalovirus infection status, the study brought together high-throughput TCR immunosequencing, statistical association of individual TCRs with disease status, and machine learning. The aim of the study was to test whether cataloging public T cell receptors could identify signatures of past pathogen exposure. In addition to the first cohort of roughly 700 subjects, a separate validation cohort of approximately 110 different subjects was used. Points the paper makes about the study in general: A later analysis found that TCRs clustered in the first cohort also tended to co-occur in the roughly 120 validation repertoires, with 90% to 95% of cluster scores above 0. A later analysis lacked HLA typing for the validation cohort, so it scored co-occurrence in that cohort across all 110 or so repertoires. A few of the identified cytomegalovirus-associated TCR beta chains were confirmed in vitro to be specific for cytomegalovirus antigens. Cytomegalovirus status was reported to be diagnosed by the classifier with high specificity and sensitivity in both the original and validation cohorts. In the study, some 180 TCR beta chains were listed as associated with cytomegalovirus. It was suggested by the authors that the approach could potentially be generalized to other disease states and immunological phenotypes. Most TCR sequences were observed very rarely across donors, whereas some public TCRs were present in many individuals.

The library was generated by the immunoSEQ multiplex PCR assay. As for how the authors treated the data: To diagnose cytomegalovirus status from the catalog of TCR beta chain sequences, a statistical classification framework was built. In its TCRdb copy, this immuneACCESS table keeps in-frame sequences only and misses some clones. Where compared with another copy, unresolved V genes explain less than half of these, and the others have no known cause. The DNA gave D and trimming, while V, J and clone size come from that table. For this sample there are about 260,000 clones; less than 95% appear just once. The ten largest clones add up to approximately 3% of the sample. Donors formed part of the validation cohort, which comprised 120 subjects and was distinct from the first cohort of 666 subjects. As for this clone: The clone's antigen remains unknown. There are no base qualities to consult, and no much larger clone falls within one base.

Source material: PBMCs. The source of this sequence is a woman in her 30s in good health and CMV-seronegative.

The CDR3 region: CASSSPGRYEQYF. The base sequence is TGTGCCAGCAGCTCACCGGGCCGATACGAGCAGTACTTC. The chain uses TRBV28 and TRBJ2-7; no D segment can be confidently identified. Relative to germline, V is 6 bases shorter and J is 4 bases shorter, with 13 bases between their ends. Via the germline V gene, CDR1 is MDHEN and CDR2 SYDVKM. Including the terminal cysteine and phenylalanine, the CDR3 comprises 13 residues. The read is trimmed to its CDR3 DNA, 39 bases read in frame from base 1.